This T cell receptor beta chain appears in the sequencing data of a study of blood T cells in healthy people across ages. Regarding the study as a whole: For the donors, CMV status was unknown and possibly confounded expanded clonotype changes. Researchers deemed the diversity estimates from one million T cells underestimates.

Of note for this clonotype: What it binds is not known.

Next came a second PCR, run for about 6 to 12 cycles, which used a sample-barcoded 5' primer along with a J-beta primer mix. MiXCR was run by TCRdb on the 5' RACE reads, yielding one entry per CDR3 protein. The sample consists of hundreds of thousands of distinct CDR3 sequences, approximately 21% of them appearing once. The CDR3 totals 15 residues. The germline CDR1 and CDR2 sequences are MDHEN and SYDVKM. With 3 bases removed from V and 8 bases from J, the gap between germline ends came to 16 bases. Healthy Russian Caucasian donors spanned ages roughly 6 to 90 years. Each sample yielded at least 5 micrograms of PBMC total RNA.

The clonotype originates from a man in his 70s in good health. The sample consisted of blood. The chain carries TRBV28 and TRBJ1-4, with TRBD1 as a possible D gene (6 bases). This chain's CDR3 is CASSFGARGREKLFF. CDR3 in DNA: TGTGCCAGCAGTTTTGGAGCCAGGGGCCGGGAAAAACTGTTTTTT.